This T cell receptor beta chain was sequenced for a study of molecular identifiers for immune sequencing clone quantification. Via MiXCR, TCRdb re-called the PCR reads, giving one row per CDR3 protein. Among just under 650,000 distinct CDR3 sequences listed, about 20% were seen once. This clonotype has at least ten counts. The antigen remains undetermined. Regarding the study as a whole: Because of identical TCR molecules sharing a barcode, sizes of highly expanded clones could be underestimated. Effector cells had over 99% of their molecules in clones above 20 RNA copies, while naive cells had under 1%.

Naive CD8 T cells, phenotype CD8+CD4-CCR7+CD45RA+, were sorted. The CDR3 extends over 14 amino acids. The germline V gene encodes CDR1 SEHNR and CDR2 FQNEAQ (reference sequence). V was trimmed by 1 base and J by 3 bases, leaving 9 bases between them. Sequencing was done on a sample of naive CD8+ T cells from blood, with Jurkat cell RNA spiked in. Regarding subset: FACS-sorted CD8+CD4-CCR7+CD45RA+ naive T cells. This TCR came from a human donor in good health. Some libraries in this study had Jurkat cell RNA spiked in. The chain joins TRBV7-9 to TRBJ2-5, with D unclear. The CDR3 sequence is CASSLDSSKETQYF. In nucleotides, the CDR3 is TGTGCCAGCAGCTTAGACAGCTCTAAAGAGACCCAGTACTTC.